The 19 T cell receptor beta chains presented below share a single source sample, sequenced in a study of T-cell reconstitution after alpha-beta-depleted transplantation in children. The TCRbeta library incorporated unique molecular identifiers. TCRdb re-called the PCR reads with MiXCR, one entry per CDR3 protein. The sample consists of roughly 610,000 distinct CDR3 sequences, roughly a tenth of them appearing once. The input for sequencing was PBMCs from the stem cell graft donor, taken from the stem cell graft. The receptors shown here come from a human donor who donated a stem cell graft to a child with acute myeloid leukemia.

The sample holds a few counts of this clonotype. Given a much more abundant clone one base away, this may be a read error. DNA of the CDR3: TGTGCCAGCAGTTTGGTGGACTCTGGGGCCAACGTCCTGACTTTC. It yields the protein CASSLVDSGANVLTF. The chain carries TRBV12-3 or TRBV12-4 and TRBJ2-6, with D uncertain. V was clipped by 3 bases and J by 0 bases, with 6 bases between them. The CDR3 contains 15 residues.

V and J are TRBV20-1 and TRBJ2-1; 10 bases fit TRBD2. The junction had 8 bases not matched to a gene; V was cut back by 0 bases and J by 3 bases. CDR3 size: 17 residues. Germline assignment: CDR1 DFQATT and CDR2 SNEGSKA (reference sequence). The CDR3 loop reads CSARDGAGGENYNEQFF. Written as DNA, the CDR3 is TGCAGTGCTAGAGATGGAGCGGGAGGGGAAAACTACAATGAGCAGTTCTTC.

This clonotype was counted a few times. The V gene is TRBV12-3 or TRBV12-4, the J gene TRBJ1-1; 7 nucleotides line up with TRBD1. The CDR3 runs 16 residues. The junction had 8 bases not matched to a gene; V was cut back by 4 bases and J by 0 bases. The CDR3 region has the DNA TGTGCCAGCAGTTCCCCGCCCGGGACAGTGAACACTGAAGCTTTCTTT. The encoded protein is CASSSPPGTVNTEAFF.

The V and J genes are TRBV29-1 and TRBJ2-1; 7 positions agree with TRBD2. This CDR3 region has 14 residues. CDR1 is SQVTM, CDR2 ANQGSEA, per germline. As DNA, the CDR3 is TGCAGTGTCGCCCGACTAGCAAGCTACAATGAGCAGTTCTTC. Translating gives CSVARLASYNEQFF.

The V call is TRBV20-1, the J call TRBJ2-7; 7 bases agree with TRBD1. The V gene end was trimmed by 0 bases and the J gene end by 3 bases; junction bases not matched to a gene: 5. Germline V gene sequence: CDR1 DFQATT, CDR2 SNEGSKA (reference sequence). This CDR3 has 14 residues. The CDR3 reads CSARDHRGSYEQYF. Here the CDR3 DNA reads TGCAGTGCTAGAGACCACAGGGGAAGCTACGAGCAGTACTTC.

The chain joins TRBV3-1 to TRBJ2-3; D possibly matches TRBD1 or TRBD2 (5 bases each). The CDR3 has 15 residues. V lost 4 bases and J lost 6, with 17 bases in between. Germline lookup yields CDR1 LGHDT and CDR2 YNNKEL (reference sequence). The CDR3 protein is CASSLGTPGRDTQYF. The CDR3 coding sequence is TGTGCCAGCAGCCTTGGGACCCCCGGCAGGGATACGCAGTATTTT.

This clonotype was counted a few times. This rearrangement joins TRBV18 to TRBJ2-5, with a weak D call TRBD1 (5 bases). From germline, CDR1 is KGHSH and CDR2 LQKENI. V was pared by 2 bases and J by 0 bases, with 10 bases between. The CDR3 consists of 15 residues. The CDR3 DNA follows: TGTGCCAGCTCACCAGTGACAGTCCACCAAGAGACCCAGTACTTC. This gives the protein CASSPVTVHQETQYF.

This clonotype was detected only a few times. The CDR3 region is CSARGLADNEQFF. The CDR3 nucleotides are TGCAGTGCTAGGGGACTAGCGGACAATGAGCAGTTCTTC. The chain couples TRBV20-1 to TRBJ2-1, with 11 positions matching TRBD2. V was clipped by 3 bases and J by 5 bases; unmatched bases: 0. The CDR3 has 13 residues. Per the germline V gene, CDR1 is DFQATT and CDR2 is SNEGSKA (reference sequence).

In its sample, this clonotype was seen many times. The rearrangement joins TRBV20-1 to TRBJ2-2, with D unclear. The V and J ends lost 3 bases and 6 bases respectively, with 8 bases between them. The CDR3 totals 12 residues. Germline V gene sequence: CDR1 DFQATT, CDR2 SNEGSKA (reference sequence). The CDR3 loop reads CSASRVSGELFF. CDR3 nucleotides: TGCAGTGCTAGTAGGGTCTCCGGGGAGCTGTTTTTT.

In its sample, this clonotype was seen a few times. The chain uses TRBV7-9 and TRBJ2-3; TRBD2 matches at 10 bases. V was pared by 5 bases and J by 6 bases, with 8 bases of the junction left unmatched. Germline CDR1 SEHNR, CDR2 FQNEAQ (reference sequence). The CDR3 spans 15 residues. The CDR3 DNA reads TGTGCCAGCAGCCTTGGACTAGCGGCCTTTGATACGCAGTATTTT. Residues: CASSLGLAAFDTQYF.

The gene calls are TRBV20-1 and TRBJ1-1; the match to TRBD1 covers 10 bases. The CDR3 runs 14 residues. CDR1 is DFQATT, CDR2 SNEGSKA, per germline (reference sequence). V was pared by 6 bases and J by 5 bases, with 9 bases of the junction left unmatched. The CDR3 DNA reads TGCAGTGCGAACCGACAGGGGGCTGGAACTGAAGCTTTCTTT. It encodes CSANRQGAGTEAFF.

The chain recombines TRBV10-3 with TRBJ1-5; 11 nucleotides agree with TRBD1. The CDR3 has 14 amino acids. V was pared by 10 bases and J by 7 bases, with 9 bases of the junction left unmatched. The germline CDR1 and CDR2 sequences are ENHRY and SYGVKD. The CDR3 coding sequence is TGTGCCACCAACTGGGACAGGGGGGGCCAGCCCCAGCATTTT. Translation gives CATNWDRGGQPQHF.

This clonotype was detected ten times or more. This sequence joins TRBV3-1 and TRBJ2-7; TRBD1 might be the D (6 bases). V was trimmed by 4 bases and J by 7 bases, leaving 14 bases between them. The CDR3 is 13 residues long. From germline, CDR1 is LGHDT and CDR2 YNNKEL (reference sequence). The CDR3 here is CASSRQASGEQYF. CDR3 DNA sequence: TGTGCCAGCAGCCGACAGGCCTCGGGGGAGCAGTACTTC.

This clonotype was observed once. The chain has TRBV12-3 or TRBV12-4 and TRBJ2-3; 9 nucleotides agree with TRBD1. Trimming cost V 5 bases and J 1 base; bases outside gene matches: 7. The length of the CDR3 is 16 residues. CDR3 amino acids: CASSQRTGVRTDTQYF. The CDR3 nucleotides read TGTGCCAGCAGTCAAAGGACAGGGGTTCGCACAGATACGCAGTATTTT.

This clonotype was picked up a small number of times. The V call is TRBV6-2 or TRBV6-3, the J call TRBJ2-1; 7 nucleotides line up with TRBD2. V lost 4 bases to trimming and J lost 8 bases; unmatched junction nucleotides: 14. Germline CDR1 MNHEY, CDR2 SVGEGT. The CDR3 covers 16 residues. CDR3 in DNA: TGTGCCAGCAGTTTCACCGGGTGGGAGCGGGACTATGAGCAGTTCTTC. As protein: CASSFTGWERDYEQFF.

The CDR3 DNA follows: TGCAGTGCTAGTAATGGTCGTCTTAACACCGGGGAGCTGTTTTTT. This gives the protein CSASNGRLNTGELFF. The chain couples TRBV20-1 to TRBJ2-2; D not certain. CDR1 and CDR2 (germline): DFQATT, SNEGSKA (reference sequence). The CDR3 is 15 residues long. V lost 3 bases to trimming and J lost 2 bases, with 13 bases between them.

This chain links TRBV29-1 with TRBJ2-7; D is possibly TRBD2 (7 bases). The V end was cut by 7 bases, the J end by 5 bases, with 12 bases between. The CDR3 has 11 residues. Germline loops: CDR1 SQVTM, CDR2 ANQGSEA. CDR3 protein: CSGGGLHEQYF. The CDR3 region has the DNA TGCAGCGGGGGGGGGCTTCACGAGCAGTACTTC.

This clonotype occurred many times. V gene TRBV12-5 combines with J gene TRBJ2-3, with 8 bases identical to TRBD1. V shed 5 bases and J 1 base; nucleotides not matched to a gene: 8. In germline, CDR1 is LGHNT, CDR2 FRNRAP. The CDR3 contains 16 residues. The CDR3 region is CASGVGTGGGTDTQYF. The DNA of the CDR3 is TGTGCTAGTGGTGTTGGGACAGGTGGCGGCACAGATACGCAGTATTTT.

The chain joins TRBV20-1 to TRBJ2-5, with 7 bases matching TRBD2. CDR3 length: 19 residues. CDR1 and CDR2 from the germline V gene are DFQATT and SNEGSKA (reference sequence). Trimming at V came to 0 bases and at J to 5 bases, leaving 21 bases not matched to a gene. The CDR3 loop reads CSARDSWAQRDNPVETQYF. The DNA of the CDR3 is TGCAGTGCTAGAGACTCCTGGGCCCAGCGGGATAACCCGGTGGAGACCCAGTACTTC.